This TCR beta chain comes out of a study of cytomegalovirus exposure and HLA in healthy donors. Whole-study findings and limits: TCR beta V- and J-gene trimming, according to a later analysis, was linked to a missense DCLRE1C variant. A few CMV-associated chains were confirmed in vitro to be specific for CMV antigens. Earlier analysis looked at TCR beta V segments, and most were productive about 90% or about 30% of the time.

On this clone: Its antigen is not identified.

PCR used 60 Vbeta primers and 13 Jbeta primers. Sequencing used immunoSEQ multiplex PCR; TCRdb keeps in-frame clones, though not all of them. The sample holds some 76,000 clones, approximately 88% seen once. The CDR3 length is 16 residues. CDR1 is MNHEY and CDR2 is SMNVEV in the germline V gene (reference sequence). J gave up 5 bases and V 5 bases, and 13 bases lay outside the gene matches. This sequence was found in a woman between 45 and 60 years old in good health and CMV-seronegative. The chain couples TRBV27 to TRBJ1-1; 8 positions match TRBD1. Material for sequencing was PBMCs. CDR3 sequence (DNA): TGTGCCAGCAGTCCCCCCCCTGGACAGGGTAAGACTGAAGCTTTCTTT. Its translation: CASSPPPGQGKTEAFF.